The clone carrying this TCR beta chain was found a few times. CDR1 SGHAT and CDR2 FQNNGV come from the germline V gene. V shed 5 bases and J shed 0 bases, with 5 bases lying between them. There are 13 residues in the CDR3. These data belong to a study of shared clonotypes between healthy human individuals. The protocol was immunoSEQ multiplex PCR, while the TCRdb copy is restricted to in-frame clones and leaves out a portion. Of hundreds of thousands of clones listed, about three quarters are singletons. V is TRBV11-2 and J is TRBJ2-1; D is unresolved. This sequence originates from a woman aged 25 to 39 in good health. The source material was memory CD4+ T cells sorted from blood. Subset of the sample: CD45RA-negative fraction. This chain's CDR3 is CASSGDSYNEQFF. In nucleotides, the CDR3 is TGTGCCAGCAGCGGAGACTCCTACAATGAGCAGTTCTTC.